Described below is a single T cell receptor (beta chain) sequence and its context. Its target is not known. The data belong to a study of T-cell memory formation after mild COVID-19. Findings and limits, study-wide: Pre-infection memory held some responding clones, suggesting pre-existing cross-reactive T cells responded.

Germline CDR1 and CDR2: SQVTM and ANQGSEA. The V end lost 4 bases, the J end lost 3 bases, and 7 bases lay between the germline ends. The CDR3 length is 11 residues. Each CDR3 protein gets one entry after TCRdb re-called the 5' RACE reads with MiXCR. The sample holds approximately 180,000 distinct CDR3 sequences, roughly 17% seen once. This rearrangement joins TRBV29-1 to TRBJ2-7; unclear D gene. This TCR derives from an adult woman who had mild COVID-19 (a few samples of this study predate the infection). Cell type and time point are not known. What was sequenced was PBMCs or a T cell subset sorted from them (not recorded which). CDR3 in amino acids: CSVVSLYEQYF. The CDR3 nucleotides read TGCAGCGTTGTAAGCCTCTACGAGCAGTACTTC.